The 12 T cell receptor beta chains reported below all come from one sample, sequenced in a study of T cell responses to AZD1222 COVID-19 vaccine. Only in-frame clones appear in the TCRdb table, and some are missing; sequencing was by immunoSEQ multiplex PCR. The sample lists about 42,000 clones, more than 70% seen once, with more than 20% in the top ten. This material consisted of peripheral blood, taken 28 days after the second AZD1222 dose. The receptors were gathered from an adult who received the AZD1222 COVID-19 vaccine.

The gene calls are TRBV5-1 and TRBJ2-3, with TRBD2 as a possible D gene (6 bases). The CDR3 extends over 17 amino acids. V lost 8 bases, J lost 0 bases, and 22 bases lay in between. Germline CDR1 is SGHRS and CDR2 is YFSETQ. The CDR3 DNA reads TGCGCCAGATCCCCCCGACGGAGCGGGCAAAGCACAGATACGCAGTATTTT. The encoded protein is CARSPRRSGQSTDTQYF.

The gene calls are TRBV6-5 and TRBJ2-7; 8 bases agree with TRBD1. The CDR3 has 14 amino acids. Trimming at V came to 5 bases and at J to 1 base, leaving 4 bases not matched to a gene. Per germline, CDR1 MNHEY and CDR2 SVGAGI. CDR3: CASSPGTGSYEQYF. Here the CDR3 DNA reads TGTGCCAGCAGTCCCGGGACAGGTTCCTACGAGCAGTACTTC.

This sequence joins TRBV5-1 and TRBJ1-5; D unresolved. The germline CDR1 and CDR2 sequences are SGHRS and YFSETQ. The CDR3 consists of 14 residues. The ends were cut back, 4 bases at V and 7 bases at J, with 15 bases in the middle. Here the CDR3 reads CASSPASPGQPQHF. CDR3 in DNA: TGCGCCAGCAGCCCTGCCTCACCCGGGCAGCCCCAGCATTTT.

The sample holds one count of this clone. V is TRBV5-4 and J is TRBJ1-1; no definite D call. Germline V gene data show CDR1 as SGHNT and CDR2 as YYREEE (reference sequence). The V gene lost 1 base and the J gene lost 3 bases, with 7 bases spanning the gap. The CDR3 is made up of 13 amino acids. The CDR3 sequence: CASSLMQDTEAFF. Here the CDR3 DNA reads TGTGCCAGCAGCTTGATGCAGGACACTGAAGCTTTCTTT.

The chain couples TRBV9 to TRBJ1-1; no firm D call. Germline V gene sequence: CDR1 SGDLS, CDR2 YYNGEE. Trimming removed 0 bases at V and 6 bases at J, with 15 bases between. The CDR3 runs to 15 residues. The CDR3 sequence: CASSVGTVGRAEAFF. DNA of the CDR3: TGTGCCAGCAGCGTAGGCACCGTAGGGAGGGCTGAAGCTTTCTTT.

The rearrangement uses TRBV12-3 or TRBV12-4 and TRBJ1-2; the match to TRBD1 covers 7 bases. This CDR3 contains 12 residues. The ends lost 4 bases at V and 10 bases at J; junction bases unmatched: 6. CDR3 coding DNA: TGTGCCAGCAGTTCACAGGGGCTGATCTACACCTTC. This encodes CASSSQGLIYTF.

The V and J genes are TRBV7-2 and TRBJ2-1; no firm D call. The V and J ends lost 1 base and 6 bases respectively, with 16 bases between them. Per germline, CDR1 SGHTA and CDR2 FQGNSA. The length of the CDR3 is 16 residues. The CDR3 DNA reads TGTGCCAGCAGCTTAGATGGCTCGATCTCTGGCAATGAGCAGTTCTTC. This encodes CASSLDGSISGNEQFF.

V and J are TRBV5-1 and TRBJ1-1, with a possible D match to TRBD1 (6 bases). This CDR3 spans 17 amino acids. V lost 4 bases to trimming and J lost 6 bases, with 25 bases between them. The germline V gene has CDR1 SGHRS and CDR2 YFSETQ. CDR3 amino acids: CASSTTLGGSFLSEAFF. CDR3 DNA sequence: TGCGCCAGCAGCACAACCTTGGGGGGCTCCTTCTTATCTGAAGCTTTCTTT.

V is TRBV7-8 and J is TRBJ2-5; 9 nucleotides agree with TRBD1. Germline CDR1 SGHVS, CDR2 FQNEAQ. The J segment lost 5 bases and the V segment lost 1 base, leaving 8 bases of the junction unmatched. CDR3 length: 16 residues. The CDR3 DNA reads TGTGCCAGCAGCTTAGGGGGACAGGGAGACGGGGAGACCCAGTACTTC. Its translation is CASSLGGQGDGETQYF.

V and J are TRBV5-1 and TRBJ2-7; D is perhaps TRBD1 or TRBD2 (6 bases each). V lost 4 bases to trimming and J lost 1 base, with 12 bases between them. The CDR3 runs to 14 residues. CDR1 and CDR2 (germline): SGHRS, YFSETQ. Here the CDR3 reads CASSTQGRSYEQYF. In nucleotides, the CDR3 is TGCGCCAGCAGCACTCAGGGGAGGTCCTACGAGCAGTACTTC. Supplemented by reference TRBV5-1 and TRBJ2-7, the full variable domain reads KAGVTQTPRYLIKTRGQQVTLSCSPISGHRSVSWYQQTPGQGLQFLFEYFSETQRNKGNFPGRFSGRQFSNSRSEMNVSTLELGDSALYLCASSTQGRSYEQYFGPGTRLTVT.

The V call is TRBV7-9, the J call TRBJ2-3; D call uncertain. From germline, CDR1 is SEHNR and CDR2 FQNEAQ (reference sequence). Trimming removed 2 bases from V and 2 bases from J, with 11 bases in between. The CDR3 runs 15 residues. The CDR3 DNA reads TGTGCCAGCAGCTTACCCAAGGGCAACACAGATACGCAGTATTTT. This translates into CASSLPKGNTDTQYF.

The V call is TRBV19, the J call TRBJ2-5; 8 bases agree with TRBD1. Germline trimming cut 5 bases from V and 5 bases from J; bases unmatched to any gene: 10. In germline, CDR1 is LNHDA, CDR2 SQIVND (reference sequence). The CDR3 contains 15 residues. CDR3 in amino acids: CASSDSQGALETQYF. CDR3 DNA sequence: TGTGCCAGTAGTGACTCGCAGGGGGCGCTTGAGACCCAGTACTTC.